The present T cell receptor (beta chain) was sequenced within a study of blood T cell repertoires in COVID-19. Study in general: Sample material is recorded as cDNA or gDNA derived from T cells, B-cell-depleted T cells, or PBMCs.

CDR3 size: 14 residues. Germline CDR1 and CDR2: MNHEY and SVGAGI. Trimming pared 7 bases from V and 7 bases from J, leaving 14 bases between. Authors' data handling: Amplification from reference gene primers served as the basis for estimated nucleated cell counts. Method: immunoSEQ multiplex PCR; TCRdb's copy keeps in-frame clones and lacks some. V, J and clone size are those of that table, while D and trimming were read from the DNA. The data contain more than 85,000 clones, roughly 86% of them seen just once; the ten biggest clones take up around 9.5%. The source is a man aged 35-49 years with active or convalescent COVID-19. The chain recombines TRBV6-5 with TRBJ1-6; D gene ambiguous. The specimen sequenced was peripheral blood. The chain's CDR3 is CASISTQINSPLHF. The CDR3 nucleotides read TGTGCCAGCATAAGTACACAGATCAATTCACCCCTCCACTTT.